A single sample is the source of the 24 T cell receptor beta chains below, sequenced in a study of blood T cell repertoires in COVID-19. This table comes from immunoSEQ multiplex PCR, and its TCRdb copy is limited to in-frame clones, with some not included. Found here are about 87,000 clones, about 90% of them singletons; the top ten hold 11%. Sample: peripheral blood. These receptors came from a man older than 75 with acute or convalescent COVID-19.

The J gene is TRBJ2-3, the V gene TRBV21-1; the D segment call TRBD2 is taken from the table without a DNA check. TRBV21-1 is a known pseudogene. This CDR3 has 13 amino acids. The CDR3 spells CASSTSSTDTQYF. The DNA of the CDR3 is TGTGCCAGCAGCACCTCTAGCACAGATACGCAGTATTTT.

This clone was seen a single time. This chain's CDR3 is CASSVDGFNYGYTF. CDR3 coding DNA: TGTGCCAGCAGCGTAGACGGGTTCAACTATGGCTACACCTTC. This rearrangement joins TRBV9 to TRBJ1-2; D unclear. The CDR3 contains 14 residues. Trimming took off 0 bases at V and 2 bases at J, with 8 bases between the two ends. Germline V gene sequence: CDR1 SGDLS, CDR2 YYNGEE. The full variable domain, completed using reference TRBV9 and TRBJ1-2, is DSGVTQTPKHLITATGQRVTLRCSPRSGDLSVYWYQQSLDQGLQFLIQYYNGEERAKGNILERFSAQQFPDLHSELNLSSLELGDSALYFCASSVDGFNYGYTFGSGTRLTVV.

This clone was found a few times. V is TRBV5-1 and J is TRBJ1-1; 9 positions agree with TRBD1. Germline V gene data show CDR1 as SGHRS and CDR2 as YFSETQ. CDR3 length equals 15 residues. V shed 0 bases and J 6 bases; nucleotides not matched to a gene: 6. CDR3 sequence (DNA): TGCGCCAGCAGCTTGGTGGGGGGACAGGGAGCTGAAGCTTTCTTT. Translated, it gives CASSLVGGQGAEAFF.

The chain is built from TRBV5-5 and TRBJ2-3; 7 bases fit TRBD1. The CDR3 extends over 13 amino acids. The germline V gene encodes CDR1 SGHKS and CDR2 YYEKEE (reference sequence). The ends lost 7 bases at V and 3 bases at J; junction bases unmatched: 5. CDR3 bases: TGTGCCAGCGGCCAACAGGGGACAGATACGCAGTATTTT. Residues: CASGQQGTDTQYF.

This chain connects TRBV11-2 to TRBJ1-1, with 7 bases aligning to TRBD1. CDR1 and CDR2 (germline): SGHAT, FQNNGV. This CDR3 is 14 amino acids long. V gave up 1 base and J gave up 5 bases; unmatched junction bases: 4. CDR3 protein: CASSLGTGRTEAFF. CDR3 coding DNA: TGTGCCAGCAGCTTAGGGACAGGACGGACTGAAGCTTTCTTT.

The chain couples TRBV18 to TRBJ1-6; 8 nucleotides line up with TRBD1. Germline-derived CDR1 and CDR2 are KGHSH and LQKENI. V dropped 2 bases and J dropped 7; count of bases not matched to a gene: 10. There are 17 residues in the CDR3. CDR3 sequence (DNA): TGTGCCAGCTCACCATACGGACAGGGAGCCTTAAATTCACCCCTCCACTTT. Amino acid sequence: CASSPYGQGALNSPLHF.

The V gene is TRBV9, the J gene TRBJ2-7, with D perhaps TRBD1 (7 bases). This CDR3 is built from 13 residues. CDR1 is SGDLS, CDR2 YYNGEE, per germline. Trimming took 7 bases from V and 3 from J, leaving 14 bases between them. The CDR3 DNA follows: TGTGCCAGCGGGGGCGGGACAGTCTACGAGCAGTACTTC. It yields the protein CASGGGTVYEQYF. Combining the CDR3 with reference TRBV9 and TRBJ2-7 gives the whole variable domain DSGVTQTPKHLITATGQRVTLRCSPRSGDLSVYWYQQSLDQGLQFLIQYYNGEERAKGNILERFSAQQFPDLHSELNLSSLELGDSALYFCASGGGTVYEQYFGPGTRLTVT.

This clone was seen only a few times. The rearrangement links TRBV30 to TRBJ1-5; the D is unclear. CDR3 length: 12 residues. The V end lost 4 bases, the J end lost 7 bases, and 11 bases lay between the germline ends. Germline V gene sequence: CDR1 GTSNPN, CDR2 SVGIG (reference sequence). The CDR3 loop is CAWNWGEQPQHF. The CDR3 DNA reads TGTGCCTGGAACTGGGGAGAACAGCCCCAGCATTTT.

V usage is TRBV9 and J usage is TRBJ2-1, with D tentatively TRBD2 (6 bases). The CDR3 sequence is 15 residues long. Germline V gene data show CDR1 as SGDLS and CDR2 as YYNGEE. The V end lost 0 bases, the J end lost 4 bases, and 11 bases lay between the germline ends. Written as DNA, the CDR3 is TGTGCCAGCAGCGTAGACGGGAGCCAGTACAATGAGCAGTTCTTC. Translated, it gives CASSVDGSQYNEQFF.

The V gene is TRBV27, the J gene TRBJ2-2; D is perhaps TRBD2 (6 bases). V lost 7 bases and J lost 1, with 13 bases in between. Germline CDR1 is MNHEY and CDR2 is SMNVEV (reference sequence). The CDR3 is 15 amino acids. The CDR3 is CASKGLTGNTGELFF. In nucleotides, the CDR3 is TGTGCCAGCAAGGGACTTACAGGGAACACCGGGGAGCTGTTTTTT.

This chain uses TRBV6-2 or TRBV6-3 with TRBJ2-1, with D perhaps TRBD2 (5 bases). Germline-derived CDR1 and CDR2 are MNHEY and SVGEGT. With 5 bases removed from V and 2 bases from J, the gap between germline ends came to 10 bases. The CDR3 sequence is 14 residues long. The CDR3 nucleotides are TGTGCCAGCAGTCGGACTCGAACCTACAATGAGCAGTTCTTC. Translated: CASSRTRTYNEQFF.

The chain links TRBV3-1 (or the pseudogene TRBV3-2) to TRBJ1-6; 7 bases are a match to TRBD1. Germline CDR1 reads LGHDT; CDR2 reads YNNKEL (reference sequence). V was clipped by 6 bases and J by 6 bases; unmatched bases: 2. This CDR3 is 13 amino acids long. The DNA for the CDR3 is TGTGCCAGCAGTTGGACAGGTAATTCACCCCTCCACTTT. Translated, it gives CASSWTGNSPLHF.

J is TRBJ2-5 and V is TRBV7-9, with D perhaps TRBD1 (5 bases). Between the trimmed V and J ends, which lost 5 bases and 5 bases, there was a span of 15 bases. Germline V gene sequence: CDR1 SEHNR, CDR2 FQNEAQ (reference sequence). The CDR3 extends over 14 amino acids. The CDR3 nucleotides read TGTGCCAGCAGCCCCATCCCAGGGATGGAGACCCAGTACTTC. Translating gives CASSPIPGMETQYF.

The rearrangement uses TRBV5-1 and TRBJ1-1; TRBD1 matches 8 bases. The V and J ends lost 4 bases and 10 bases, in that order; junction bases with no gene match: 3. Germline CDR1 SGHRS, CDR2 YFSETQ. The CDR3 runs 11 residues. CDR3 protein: CASSTGQGAFF. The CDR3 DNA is TGCGCCAGCAGCACTGGACAGGGAGCTTTCTTT.

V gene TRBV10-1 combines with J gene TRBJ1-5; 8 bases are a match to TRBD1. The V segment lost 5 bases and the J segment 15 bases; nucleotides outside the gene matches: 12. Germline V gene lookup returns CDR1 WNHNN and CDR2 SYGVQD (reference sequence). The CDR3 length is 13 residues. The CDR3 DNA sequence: TGCGCCAGCAGTTTGAAGGACAGGGCCAAGGGGCATTTT. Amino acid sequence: CASSLKDRAKGHF.

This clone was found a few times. The CDR3 loop is CASNKQGNNSPLHF. The CDR3 DNA follows: TGTGCCAGCAACAAACAGGGTAATAATTCACCCCTCCACTTT. The V call is TRBV27, the J call TRBJ1-6; D may be TRBD1 (6 bases). The CDR3 is 14 residues long. In germline, CDR1 is MNHEY, CDR2 SMNVEV (reference sequence). V was shortened by 7 bases and J by 5 bases, with 12 bases between the two germline ends.

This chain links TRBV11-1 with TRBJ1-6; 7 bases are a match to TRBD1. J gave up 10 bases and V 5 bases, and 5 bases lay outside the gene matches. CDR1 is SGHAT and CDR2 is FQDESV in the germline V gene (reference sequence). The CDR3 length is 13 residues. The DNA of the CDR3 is TGTGCCAGCAGCCTCGGACAGGAGTCACCCCTCCACTTT. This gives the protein CASSLGQESPLHF. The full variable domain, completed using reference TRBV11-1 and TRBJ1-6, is EAEVAQSPRYKITEKSQAVAFWCDPISGHATLYWYRQILGQGPELLVQFQDESVVDDSQLPKDRFSAERLKGVDSTLKIQPAELGDSAMYLCASSLGQESPLHFGNGTRLTVT.

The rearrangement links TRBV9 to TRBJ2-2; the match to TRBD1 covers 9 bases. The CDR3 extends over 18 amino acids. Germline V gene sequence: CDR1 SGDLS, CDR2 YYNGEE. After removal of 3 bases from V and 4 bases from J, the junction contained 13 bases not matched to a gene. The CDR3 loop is CASSARTGEAVGTGELFF. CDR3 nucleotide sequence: TGTGCCAGCAGCGCCCGGACAGGGGAAGCGGTAGGCACCGGGGAGCTGTTTTTT.

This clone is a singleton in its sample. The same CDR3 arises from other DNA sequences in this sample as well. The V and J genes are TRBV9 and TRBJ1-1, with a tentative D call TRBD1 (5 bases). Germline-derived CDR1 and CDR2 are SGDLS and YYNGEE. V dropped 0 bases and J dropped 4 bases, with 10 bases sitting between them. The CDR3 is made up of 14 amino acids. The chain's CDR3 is CASSVAGGSTEAFF. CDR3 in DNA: TGTGCCAGCAGCGTAGCTGGGGGGAGCACTGAAGCTTTCTTT.

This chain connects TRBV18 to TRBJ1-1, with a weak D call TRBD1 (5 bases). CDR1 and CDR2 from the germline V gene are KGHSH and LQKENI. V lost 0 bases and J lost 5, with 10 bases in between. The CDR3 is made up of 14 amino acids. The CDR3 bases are TGTGCCAGCTCACCACCGACAGAGAGGACTGAAGCTTTCTTT. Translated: CASSPPTERTEAFF.

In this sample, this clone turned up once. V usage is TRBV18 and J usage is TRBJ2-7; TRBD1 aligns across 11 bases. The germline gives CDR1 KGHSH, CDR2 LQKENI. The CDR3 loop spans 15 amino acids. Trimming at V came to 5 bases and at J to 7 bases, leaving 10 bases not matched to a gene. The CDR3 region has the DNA TGTGCCAGCTCAAACACAGTCGGGACAGGGGGAGAGCAGTACTTC. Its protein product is CASSNTVGTGGEQYF.

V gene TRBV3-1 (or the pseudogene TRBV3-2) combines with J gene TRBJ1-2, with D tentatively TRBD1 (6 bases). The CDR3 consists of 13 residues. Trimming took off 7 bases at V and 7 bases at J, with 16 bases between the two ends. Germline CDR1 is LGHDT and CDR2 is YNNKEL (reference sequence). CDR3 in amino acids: CASTLRGARGYTF. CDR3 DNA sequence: TGTGCCAGCACCCTACGGGGGGCGCGTGGCTACACCTTC.

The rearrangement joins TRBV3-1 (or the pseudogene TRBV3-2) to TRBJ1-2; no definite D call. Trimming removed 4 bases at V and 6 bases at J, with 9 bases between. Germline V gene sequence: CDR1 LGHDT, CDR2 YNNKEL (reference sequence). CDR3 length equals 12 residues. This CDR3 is CASSLQQHGYTF. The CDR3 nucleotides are TGTGCCAGCAGCCTACAGCAGCATGGCTACACCTTC.

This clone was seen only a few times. Here the CDR3 reads CSATGTDTQYF. The DNA of the CDR3 is TGCAGTGCTACAGGCACAGATACGCAGTATTTT. The V call is TRBV20-1, the J call TRBJ2-3; D gene uncertain. Germline lookup yields CDR1 DFQATT and CDR2 SNEGSKA (reference sequence). V lost 4 bases to trimming and J lost 1 base, with 3 bases between them. There are 11 residues in the CDR3.